One and the same sample provided the 14 T cell receptor beta chains below, sequenced in a study of blood T cells in healthy people across ages. Next came a second PCR, run for about 7 to 12 cycles, which used a sample-barcoded 5' primer along with a J-beta primer mix. TCRdb re-called the 5' RACE reads through MiXCR, storing one row per CDR3 protein. The sample shows 850,000 to 1,300,000 distinct CDR3 sequences, around 43% of them seen only once. Specimen: blood. These receptor sequences come from a woman aged 60-75 years in good health.

This clonotype appeared a few times. The chain is built from TRBV20-1 and TRBJ2-5; D unresolved. Germline CDR1 and CDR2: DFQATT and SNEGSKA (reference sequence). The V and J ends lost 5 bases and 4 bases respectively, with 11 bases between them. This CDR3 contains 12 residues. The CDR3 protein is CSAVLSGETQYF. DNA of the CDR3: TGCAGTGCTGTATTATCGGGAGAGACCCAGTACTTC.

The count of this clonotype is one. The chain links TRBV9 to TRBJ2-1; 7 nucleotides agree with TRBD2. Trimming removed 0 bases from V and 1 base from J; junction bases left unmatched: 4. This CDR3 contains 16 residues. In germline, CDR1 is SGDLS, CDR2 YYNGEE. CDR3 residues: CASSVGGTISYNEQFF. The DNA of the CDR3 is TGTGCCAGCAGCGTAGGGGGGACTATATCCTACAATGAGCAGTTCTTC. The whole variable domain, remainder taken from reference TRBV9 and TRBJ2-1, is DSGVTQTPKHLITATGQRVTLRCSPRSGDLSVYWYQQSLDQGLQFLIQYYNGEERAKGNILERFSAQQFPDLHSELNLSSLELGDSALYFCASSVGGTISYNEQFFGPGTRLTVL.

The chain carries TRBV10-3 and TRBJ2-1; D is perhaps TRBD2 (5 bases). Germline V gives CDR1 ENHRY, CDR2 SYGVKD. Trimming cost V 0 bases and J 2 bases, with 8 bases left between them. The CDR3 has 15 amino acids. CDR3 coding DNA: TGTGCCATCAGTGAGTCGCCGGGAACCTACAATGAGCAGTTCTTC. It codes for CAISESPGTYNEQFF.

The table lists this clonotype with a few counts. This chain links TRBV12-3 or TRBV12-4 with TRBJ2-7, with 7 bases matching TRBD1. The CDR3 is 14 amino acids. The V and J ends lost 5 bases and 0 bases, in that order; junction bases with no gene match: 4. The CDR3 here is CASSRTGFSYEQYF. CDR3 nucleotide sequence: TGTGCCAGCAGTCGGACAGGCTTCTCCTACGAGCAGTACTTC.

This clonotype was seen a few times. The V gene is TRBV12-3 or TRBV12-4, the J gene TRBJ2-1; a possible D gene is TRBD2 (6 bases). The CDR3 length is 14 residues. The germline V and J ends were trimmed by 6 bases and 3 bases, with 12 bases remaining between them. The CDR3 loop is CASRDSGLYNEQFF. The CDR3 nucleotides are TGTGCCAGCAGGGACTCGGGACTCTACAATGAGCAGTTCTTC.

This chain links TRBV5-1 with TRBJ1-2, with 8 positions matching TRBD1. V was clipped by 4 bases and J by 7 bases; unmatched bases: 9. From germline, CDR1 is SGHRS and CDR2 YFSETQ. CDR3 length: 14 amino acids. CDR3 protein: CASSPIGTGGGYTF. The CDR3 DNA follows: TGCGCCAGCAGCCCCATCGGGACAGGAGGTGGCTACACCTTC.

J is TRBJ2-3 and V is TRBV5-5, with D perhaps matching TRBD1 (5 bases). Trimming cost V 4 bases and J 2 bases, with 17 bases left between them. Germline values: CDR1 SGHKS, CDR2 YYEKEE (reference sequence). The CDR3 has 16 residues. DNA of the CDR3: TGTGCCAGCAGCCCCACGACCGACAGCCCCACAGATACGCAGTATTTT. This sequence encodes CASSPTTDSPTDTQYF.

This clonotype was observed a handful of times. The genes are TRBV10-3 and TRBJ2-3, with TRBD2 matching 7 bases. J gave up 0 bases and V 0 bases, and 9 bases lay outside the gene matches. Germline CDR1 and CDR2: ENHRY and SYGVKD. The CDR3 extends over 18 amino acids. In DNA, the CDR3 is TGTGCCATCAGTGAGTCGATGGCAACTAGCGAGAGCACAGATACGCAGTATTTT. Translating it yields CAISESMATSESTDTQYF.

The chain recombines TRBV18 with TRBJ2-7, with D perhaps given as TRBD1 or TRBD2 (5 bases each). Trimming cost V 3 bases and J 6 bases, with 18 bases left between them. Germline values: CDR1 KGHSH, CDR2 LQKENI. The CDR3 sequence is 15 residues long. CDR3 bases: TGTGCCAGCTCACCGGTCCCCCCTCAGAGGGGCGAGCAGTACTTC. Residues: CASSPVPPQRGEQYF.

V and J are TRBV20-1 and TRBJ1-1; 10 nucleotides agree with TRBD1. CDR3 size: 15 residues. Germline loops: CDR1 DFQATT, CDR2 SNEGSKA (reference sequence). Trimming took 2 bases from V and 0 from J; bases not matched to a gene: 3. CDR3 sequence: CSARPGQGLNTEAFF. CDR3 bases: TGCAGTGCTAGACCGGGACAGGGGTTGAACACTGAAGCTTTCTTT.

V is TRBV12-3 or TRBV12-4 and J is TRBJ2-1, with TRBD2 identical over 11 bases. CDR3 length: 15 amino acids. The trim removed 1 base at V and 8 bases at J, leaving 4 bases unmatched. The CDR3: CASSLVAGLADEQFF. CDR3 nucleotide sequence: TGTGCCAGCAGTTTAGTGGCGGGACTAGCGGATGAGCAGTTCTTC.

A single count supports this clonotype. The CDR3 protein is CASSDPEAYEQYF. CDR3 in DNA: TGTGCCAGCAGTGATCCGGAAGCGTACGAGCAGTACTTC. V usage is TRBV28 and J usage is TRBJ2-4; D gene uncertain. The end of the DNA is better explained by TRBJ2-7, so the J call may be wrong. Germline CDR1 MDHEN, CDR2 SYDVKM. The CDR3 loop spans 13 amino acids.

The chain carries TRBV28 and TRBJ2-2; 7 bases agree with TRBD2. The germline V gene has CDR1 MDHEN and CDR2 SYDVKM. The CDR3 totals 15 residues. Trimming removed 4 bases from V and 5 bases from J; junction bases left unmatched: 7. For the CDR3, the DNA is TGTGCCAGCAGTTCCCGGGGACTAAATACCGGGGAGCTGTTTTTT. It specifies CASSSRGLNTGELFF. Full variable domain (rest looked up from reference TRBV28 and TRBJ2-2): DVKVTQSSRYLVKRTGEKVFLECVQDMDHENMFWYRQDPGLGLRLIYFSYDVKMKEKGDIPEGYSVSREKKERFSLILESASTNQTSMYLCASSSRGLNTGELFFGEGSRLTVL.

The chain employs TRBV30 and TRBJ1-2, with D hard to call. This CDR3 has 12 residues. Trimming took off 2 bases at V and 3 bases at J, with 7 bases between the two ends. Germline V gene lookup returns CDR1 GTSNPN and CDR2 SVGIG (reference sequence). The CDR3 DNA reads as TGTGCCTGGAGTCCTAGGCACTATGGCTACACCTTC. It yields the protein CAWSPRHYGYTF.